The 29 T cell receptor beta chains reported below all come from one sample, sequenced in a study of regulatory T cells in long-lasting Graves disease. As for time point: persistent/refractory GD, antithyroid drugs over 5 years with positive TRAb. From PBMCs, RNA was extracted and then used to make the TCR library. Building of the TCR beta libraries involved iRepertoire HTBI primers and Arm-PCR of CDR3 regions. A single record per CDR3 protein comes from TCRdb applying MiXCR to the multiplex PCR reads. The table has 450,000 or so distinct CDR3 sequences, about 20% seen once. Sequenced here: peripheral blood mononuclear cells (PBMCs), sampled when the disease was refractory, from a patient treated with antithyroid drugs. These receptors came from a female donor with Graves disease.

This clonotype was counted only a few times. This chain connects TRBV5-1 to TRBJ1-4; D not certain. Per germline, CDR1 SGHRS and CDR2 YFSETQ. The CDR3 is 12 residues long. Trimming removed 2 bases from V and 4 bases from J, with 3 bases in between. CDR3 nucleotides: TGCGCCAGCAGCTTTAGTAATGAAAAACTGTTTTTT. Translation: CASSFSNEKLFF.

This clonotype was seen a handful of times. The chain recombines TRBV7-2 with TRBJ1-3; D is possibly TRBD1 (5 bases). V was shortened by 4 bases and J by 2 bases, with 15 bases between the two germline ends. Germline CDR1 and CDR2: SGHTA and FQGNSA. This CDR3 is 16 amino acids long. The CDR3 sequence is CASSWSGAGTGNTIYF. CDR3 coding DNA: TGTGCCAGCAGCTGGTCTGGGGCAGGGACTGGAAACACCATATATTTT.

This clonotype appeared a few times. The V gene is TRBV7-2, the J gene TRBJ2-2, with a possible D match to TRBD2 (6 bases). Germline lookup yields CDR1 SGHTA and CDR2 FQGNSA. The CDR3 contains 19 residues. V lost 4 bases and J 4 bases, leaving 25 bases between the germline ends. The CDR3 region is CASSSSAYKLAQATGELFF. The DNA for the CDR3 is TGTGCCAGCAGCTCATCCGCCTACAAACTAGCCCAGGCCACCGGGGAGCTGTTTTTT.

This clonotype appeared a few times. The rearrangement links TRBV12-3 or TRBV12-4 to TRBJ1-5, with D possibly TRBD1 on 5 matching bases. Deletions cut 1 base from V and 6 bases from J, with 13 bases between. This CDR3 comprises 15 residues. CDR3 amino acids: CASSLVIGVGQPQHF. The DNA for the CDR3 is TGTGCCAGCAGTTTAGTGATAGGGGTTGGTCAGCCCCAGCATTTT.

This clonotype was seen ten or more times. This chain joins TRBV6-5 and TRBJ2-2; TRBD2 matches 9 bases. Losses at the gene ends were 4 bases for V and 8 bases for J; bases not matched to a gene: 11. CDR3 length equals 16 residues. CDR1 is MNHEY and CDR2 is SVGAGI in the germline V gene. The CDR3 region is CASSSLSGRKEGELFF. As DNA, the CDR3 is TGTGCCAGCAGTTCATTAAGCGGGAGGAAGGAAGGGGAGCTGTTTTTT.

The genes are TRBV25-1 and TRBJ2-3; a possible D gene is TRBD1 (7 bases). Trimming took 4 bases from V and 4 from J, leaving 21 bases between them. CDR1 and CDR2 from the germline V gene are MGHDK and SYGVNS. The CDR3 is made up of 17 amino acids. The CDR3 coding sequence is TGTGCCAGCAGTGCCATCCAGGGGGGTCCGAAGGCAGATACGCAGTATTTT. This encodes CASSAIQGGPKADTQYF.

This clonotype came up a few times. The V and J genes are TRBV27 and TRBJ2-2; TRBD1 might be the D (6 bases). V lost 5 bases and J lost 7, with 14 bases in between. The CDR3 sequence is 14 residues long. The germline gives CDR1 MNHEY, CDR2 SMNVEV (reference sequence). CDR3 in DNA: TGTGCCAGCAGTCCGGGACAACCTCACGGGGAGCTGTTTTTT. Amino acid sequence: CASSPGQPHGELFF.

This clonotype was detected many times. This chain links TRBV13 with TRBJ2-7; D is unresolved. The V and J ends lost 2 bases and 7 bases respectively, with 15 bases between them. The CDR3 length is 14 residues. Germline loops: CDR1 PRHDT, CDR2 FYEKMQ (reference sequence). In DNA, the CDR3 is TGTGCCAGCAGCTTATGGGCGGTGCTACAAGAGCAGTACTTC. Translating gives CASSLWAVLQEQYF.

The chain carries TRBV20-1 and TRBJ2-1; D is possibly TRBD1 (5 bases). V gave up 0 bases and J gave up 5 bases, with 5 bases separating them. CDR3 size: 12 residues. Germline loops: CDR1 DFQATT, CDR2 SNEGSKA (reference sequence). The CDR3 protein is CSAREGDNEQFF. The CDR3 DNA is TGCAGTGCTAGAGAAGGGGACAATGAGCAGTTCTTC.

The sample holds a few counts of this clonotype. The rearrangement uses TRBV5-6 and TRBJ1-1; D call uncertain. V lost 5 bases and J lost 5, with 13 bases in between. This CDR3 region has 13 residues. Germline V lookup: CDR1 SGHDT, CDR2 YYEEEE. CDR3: CASSTTGVTEAFF. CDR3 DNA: TGTGCCAGCAGTACCACCGGGGTTACTGAAGCTTTCTTT.

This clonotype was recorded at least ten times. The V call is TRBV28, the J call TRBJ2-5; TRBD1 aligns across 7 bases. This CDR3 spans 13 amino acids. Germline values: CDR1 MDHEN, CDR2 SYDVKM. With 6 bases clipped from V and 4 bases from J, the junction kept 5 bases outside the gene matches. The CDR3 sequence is CASSTQGRETQYF. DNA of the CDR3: TGTGCCAGCAGCACACAGGGGCGAGAGACCCAGTACTTC.

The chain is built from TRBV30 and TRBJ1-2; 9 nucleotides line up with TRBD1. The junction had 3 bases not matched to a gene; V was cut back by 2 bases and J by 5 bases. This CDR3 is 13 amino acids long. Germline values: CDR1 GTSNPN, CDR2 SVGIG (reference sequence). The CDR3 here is CAWSKGQGYGYTF. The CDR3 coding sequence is TGTGCCTGGAGTAAGGGACAGGGTTATGGCTACACCTTC. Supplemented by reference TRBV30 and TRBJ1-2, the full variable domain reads SQTIHQWPATLVQPVGSPLSLECTVEGTSNPNLYWYRQAAGRGLQLLFYSVGIGQISSEVPQNLSASRPQDRQFILSSKKLLLSDSGFYLCAWSKGQGYGYTFGSGTRLTVV.

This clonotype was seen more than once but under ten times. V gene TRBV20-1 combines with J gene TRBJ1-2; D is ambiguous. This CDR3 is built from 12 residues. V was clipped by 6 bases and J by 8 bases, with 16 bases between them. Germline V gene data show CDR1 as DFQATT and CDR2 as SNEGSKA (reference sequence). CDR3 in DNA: TGCAGTGCCTACAACCCGAGCCGGGGCTACACCTTC. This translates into CSAYNPSRGYTF.

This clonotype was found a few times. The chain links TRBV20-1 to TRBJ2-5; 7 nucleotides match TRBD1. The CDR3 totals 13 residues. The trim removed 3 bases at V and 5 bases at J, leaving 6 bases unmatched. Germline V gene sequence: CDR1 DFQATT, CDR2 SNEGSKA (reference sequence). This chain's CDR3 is CSARVRGRETQYF. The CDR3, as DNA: TGCAGTGCTAGGGTTAGGGGGCGGGAGACCCAGTACTTC.

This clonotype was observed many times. The CDR3 nucleotides are TGTGCCAGCAGTCCGGGACAGAACAATCAGCCCCAGCATTTT. Protein: CASSPGQNNQPQHF. This rearrangement joins TRBV27 to TRBJ1-5, with TRBD1 matching 7 bases. CDR3 length: 14 amino acids. V shed 5 bases, J shed 3 bases, and the junction held 4 bases outside the gene matches. Germline V lookup: CDR1 MNHEY, CDR2 SMNVEV (reference sequence).

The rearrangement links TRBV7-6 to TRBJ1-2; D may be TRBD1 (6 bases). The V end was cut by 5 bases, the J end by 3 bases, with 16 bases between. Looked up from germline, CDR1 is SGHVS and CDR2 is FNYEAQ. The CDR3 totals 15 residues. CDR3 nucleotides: TGTGCCAGCAGCGCCGGGGAGGGGGGACACTATGGCTACACCTTC. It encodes CASSAGEGGHYGYTF.

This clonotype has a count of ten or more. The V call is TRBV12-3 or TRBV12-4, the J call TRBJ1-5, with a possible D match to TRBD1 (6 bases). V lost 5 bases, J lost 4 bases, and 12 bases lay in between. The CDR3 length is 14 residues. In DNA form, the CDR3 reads TGTGCCAGCAGTCTCGACAGGATTAATCAGCCCCAGCATTTT. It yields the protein CASSLDRINQPQHF.

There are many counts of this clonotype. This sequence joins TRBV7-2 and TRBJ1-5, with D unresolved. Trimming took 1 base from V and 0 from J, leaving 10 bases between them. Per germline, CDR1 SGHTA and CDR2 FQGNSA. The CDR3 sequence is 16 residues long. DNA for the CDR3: TGTGCCAGCAGCTTAGAGTCAGCTAATAGCAATCAGCCCCAGCATTTT. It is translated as CASSLESANSNQPQHF. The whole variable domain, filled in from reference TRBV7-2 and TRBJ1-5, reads GAGVSQSPSNKVTEKGKDVELRCDPISGHTALYWYRQSLGQGLEFLIYFQGNSAPDKSGLPSDRFSAERTGGSVSTLTIQRTQQEDSAVYLCASSLESANSNQPQHFGDGTRLSIL.

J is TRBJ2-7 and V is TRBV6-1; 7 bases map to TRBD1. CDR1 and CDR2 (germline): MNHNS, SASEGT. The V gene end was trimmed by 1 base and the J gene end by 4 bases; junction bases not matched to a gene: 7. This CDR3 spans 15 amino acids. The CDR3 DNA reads TGTGCCAGCAGTGAAGGTCCGGGACAGAGATACGAGCAGTACTTC. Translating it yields CASSEGPGQRYEQYF.

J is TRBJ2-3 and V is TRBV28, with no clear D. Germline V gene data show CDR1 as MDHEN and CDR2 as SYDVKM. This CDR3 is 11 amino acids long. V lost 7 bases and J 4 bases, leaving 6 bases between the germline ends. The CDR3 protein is CASTRADTQYF. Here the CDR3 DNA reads TGTGCCAGCACCCGTGCAGATACGCAGTATTTT.

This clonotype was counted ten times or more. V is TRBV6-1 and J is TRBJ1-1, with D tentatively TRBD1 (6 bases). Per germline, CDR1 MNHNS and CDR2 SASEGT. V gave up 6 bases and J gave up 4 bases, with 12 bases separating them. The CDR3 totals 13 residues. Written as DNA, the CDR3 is TGTGCCAGCAGGCCCACAGGGATCACTGAAGCTTTCTTT. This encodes CASRPTGITEAFF.

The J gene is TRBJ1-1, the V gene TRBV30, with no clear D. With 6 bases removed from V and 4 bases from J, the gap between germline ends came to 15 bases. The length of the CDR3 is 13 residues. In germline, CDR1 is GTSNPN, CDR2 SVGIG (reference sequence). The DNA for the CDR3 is TGTGCCTGTCCCACCCCCCGGGCCACTGAAGCTTTCTTT. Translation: CACPTPRATEAFF.

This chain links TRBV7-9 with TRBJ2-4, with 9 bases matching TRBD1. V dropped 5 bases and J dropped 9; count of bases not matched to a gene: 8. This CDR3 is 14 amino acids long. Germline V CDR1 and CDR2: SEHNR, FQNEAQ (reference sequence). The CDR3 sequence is CASSHSGQGGIQYF. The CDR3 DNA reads TGTGCCAGCAGCCACTCGGGACAGGGAGGCATTCAGTACTTC.

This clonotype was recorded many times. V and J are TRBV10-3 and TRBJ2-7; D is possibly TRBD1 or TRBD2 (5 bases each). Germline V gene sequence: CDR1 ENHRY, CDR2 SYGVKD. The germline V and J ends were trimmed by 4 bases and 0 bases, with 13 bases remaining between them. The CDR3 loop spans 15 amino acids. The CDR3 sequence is CAISAGTEHSYEQYF. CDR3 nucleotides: TGTGCCATCAGTGCCGGGACGGAACACTCCTACGAGCAGTACTTC.

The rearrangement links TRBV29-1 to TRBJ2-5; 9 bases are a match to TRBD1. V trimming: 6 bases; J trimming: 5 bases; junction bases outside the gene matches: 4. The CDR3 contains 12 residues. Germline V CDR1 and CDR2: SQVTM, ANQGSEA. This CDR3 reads CSVLDRGETQYF. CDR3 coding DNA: TGCAGCGTGCTGGACAGGGGTGAGACCCAGTACTTC.

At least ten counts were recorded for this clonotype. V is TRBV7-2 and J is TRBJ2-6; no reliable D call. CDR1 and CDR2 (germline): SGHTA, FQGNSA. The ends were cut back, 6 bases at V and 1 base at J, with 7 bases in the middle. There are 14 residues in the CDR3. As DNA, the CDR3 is TGTGCCAGCAGTCGGTGGTCTGGGGCCAACGTCCTGACTTTC. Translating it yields CASSRWSGANVLTF.

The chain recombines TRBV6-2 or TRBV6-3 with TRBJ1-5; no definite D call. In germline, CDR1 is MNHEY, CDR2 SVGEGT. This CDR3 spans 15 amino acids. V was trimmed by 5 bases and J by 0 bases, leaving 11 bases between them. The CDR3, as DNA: TGTGCCAGCAGTGAAATGGGGAATAGCAATCAGCCCCAGCATTTT. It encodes CASSEMGNSNQPQHF.

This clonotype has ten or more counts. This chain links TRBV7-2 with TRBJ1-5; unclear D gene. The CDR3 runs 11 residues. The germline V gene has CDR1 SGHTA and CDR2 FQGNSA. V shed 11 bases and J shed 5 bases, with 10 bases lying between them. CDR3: CASGPDQPQHF. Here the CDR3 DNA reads TGTGCCTCCGGACCGGATCAGCCCCAGCATTTT.

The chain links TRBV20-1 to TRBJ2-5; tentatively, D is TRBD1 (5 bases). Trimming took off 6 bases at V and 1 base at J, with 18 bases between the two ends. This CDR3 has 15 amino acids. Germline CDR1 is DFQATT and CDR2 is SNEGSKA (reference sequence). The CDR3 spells CSASTPLTAQETQYF. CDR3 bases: TGCAGTGCCTCGACCCCTTTGACAGCCCAAGAGACCCAGTACTTC.